This is a list of T cell receptor beta chains from one sample in a study of blood T cell repertoires in COVID-19. The method was immunoSEQ multiplex PCR; TCRdb's version includes in-frame clones alone and lacks a portion of them. This sample has some 220,000 clones, with approximately 83% found just once. Sequenced: peripheral blood. The receptors here all came from a human donor in a cohort sampled during active COVID-19. Both conserved end residues are part of each CDR3. Each record gives: J gene, V gene, CDR3 protein.

>TRBJ2-5|TRBV7-2
CASSLDGDRVWETQYF
>TRBJ1-5|TRBV27
CASSSGLQPQHF
>TRBJ1-1|TRBV5-5
CASSFLDRVNTEAFF
>TRBJ1-1|TRBV6-1
CASSEYGYMTEAFF
>TRBJ2-2|TRBV28
CASRGQGVGTGELFF
>TRBJ2-5|TRBV10-3
CAISDPTGLAGVGLYQETQYF
>TRBJ1-1|TRBV3-1/TRBV3-2
CASSQGDSLEAFF
>TRBJ2-7|TRBV30
CAWETGSYEQYF
>TRBJ2-7|TRBV7-9
CASSLDRYSYEQYF
>TRBJ2-2|TRBV3-1/TRBV3-2
CASSRRGDRVPGELFF
>TRBJ2-5|TRBV28
CASSPYSSGQETQYF
>TRBJ2-7|TRBV3-1/TRBV3-2
CASSQGEERQYF
>TRBJ2-3|TRBV5-1
CASSSGGGHQDTQYF
>TRBJ1-6|TRBV6-5
CASSPRTGSNSPLHF
>TRBJ1-2|TRBV9
CASSTLQGGVSGYTF
>TRBJ2-3|TRBV24-1
CATSDLGGSTDTQYF